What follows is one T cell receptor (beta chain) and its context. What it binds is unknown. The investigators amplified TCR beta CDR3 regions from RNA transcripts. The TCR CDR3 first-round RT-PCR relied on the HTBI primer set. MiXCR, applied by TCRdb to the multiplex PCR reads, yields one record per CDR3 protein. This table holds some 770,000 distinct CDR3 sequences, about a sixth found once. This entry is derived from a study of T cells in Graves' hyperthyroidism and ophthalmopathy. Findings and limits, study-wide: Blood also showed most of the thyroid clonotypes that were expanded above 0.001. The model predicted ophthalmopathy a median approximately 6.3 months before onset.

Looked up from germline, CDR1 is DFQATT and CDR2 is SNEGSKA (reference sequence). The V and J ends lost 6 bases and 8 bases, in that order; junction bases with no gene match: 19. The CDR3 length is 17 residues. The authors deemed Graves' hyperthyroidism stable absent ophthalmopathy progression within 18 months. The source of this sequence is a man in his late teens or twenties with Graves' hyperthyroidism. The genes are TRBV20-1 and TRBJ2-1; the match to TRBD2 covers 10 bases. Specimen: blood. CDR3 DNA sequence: TGCAGTGCGCCCCTCCGGGCTAGCGGGAGAGGGATGGATGAGCAGTTCTTC. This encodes CSAPLRASGRGMDEQFF.